This TCR beta chain stems from a study of blood T cell repertoires in COVID-19. Study overall: Sample material is recorded as cDNA or gDNA derived from T cells, B-cell-depleted T cells, or PBMCs.

Germline values: CDR1 SGHTA, CDR2 FQGNSA. The CDR3 is 16 amino acids. J lost 2 bases, V lost 4 bases, and 6 bases had no gene match. Profiled with immunoSEQ multiplex PCR; TCRdb holds only in-frame clones, not every one. The table records 50,000 to 70,000 clones, around nine tenths of them present only once. The TCR comes from a human donor with active COVID-19. The donor label of this sample is uncertain. The V gene is TRBV7-2, the J gene TRBJ2-1, with 9 nucleotides matching TRBD1. The specimen was peripheral blood. This CDR3 reads CASSWAGTGTYNEQFF. CDR3 nucleotides: TGTGCCAGCAGCTGGGCCGGGACAGGGACCTACAATGAGCAGTTCTTC.